The entry below gives a single T cell receptor beta chain sequence along with its context. Its matching antigen is unknown. This sample stems from a study of cytomegalovirus exposure and HLA in healthy donors. Overall study results and limits: CMV serostatus was the sole immune exposure data available.

V gave up 7 bases and J gave up 4 bases; unmatched junction bases: 4. There are 12 residues in the CDR3. Germline lookup yields CDR1 MNHEY and CDR2 SVGAGI. The PCR ran on 60 Vbeta and 13 Jbeta primers. Assay used: immunoSEQ multiplex PCR; TCRdb lists only in-frame clones, some missing. Of 150,000 to 200,000 clones listed, around 80% are singletons. The sample was PBMCs. V usage is TRBV6-5 and J usage is TRBJ2-7; 7 bases line up with TRBD1. The receptor was derived from a man younger than 35 in good health and CMV-seropositive. The CDR3 loop reads CASTDRVYEQYF. CDR3 nucleotide sequence: TGTGCCAGCACCGACAGGGTTTACGAGCAGTACTTC.